Following are 28 T cell receptor beta chains from one sample sequenced in a study of blood T cell repertoires in COVID-19. Clones were read by immunoSEQ multiplex PCR, and TCRdb kept only the in-frame ones, dropping some. This sample has more than 300,000 clones, with more than 70% found just once. The sequenced sample consisted of peripheral blood. All receptors derive from a woman aged 25 to 45 with COVID-19, enrolled during active disease.

The chain has TRBV11-2 and TRBJ2-3, with D tentatively TRBD2 (6 bases). Germline assignment: CDR1 SGHAT and CDR2 FQNNGV. The CDR3 covers 14 residues. Trimming cost V 4 bases and J 6 bases, with 14 bases left between them. The DNA for the CDR3 is TGTGCCAGCAGCTCGTGGGAGGTCCGGGATACGCAGTATTTT. Translated, it gives CASSSWEVRDTQYF.

The chain links TRBV10-1 to TRBJ2-3, with 7 nucleotides matching TRBD2. The CDR3 has 16 residues. Per germline, CDR1 WNHNN and CDR2 SYGVQD (reference sequence). V dropped 5 bases and J dropped 1; count of bases not matched to a gene: 9. CDR3 sequence: CASSRFGGIGTDTQYF. DNA of the CDR3: TGCGCCAGCAGTCGCTTCGGGGGGATAGGCACAGATACGCAGTATTTT.

The chain recombines TRBV5-1 with TRBJ1-1, with TRBD1 matching over 7 bases. Per germline, CDR1 SGHRS and CDR2 YFSETQ. The CDR3 has 12 amino acids. The ends lost 3 bases at V and 10 bases at J; junction bases unmatched: 6. CDR3 nucleotides: TGCGCCAGCAGCTCAACAGGGGATGGAGCTTTCTTT. Its protein is CASSSTGDGAFF. Using reference TRBV5-1 and TRBJ1-1 for the parts outside the CDR3, the full variable domain is KAGVTQTPRYLIKTRGQQVTLSCSPISGHRSVSWYQQTPGQGLQFLFEYFSETQRNKGNFPGRFSGRQFSNSRSEMNVSTLELGDSALYLCASSSTGDGAFFGQGTRLTVV.

The genes are TRBV4-3 and TRBJ2-3; tentative D call: TRBD1 (6 bases). Germline V gene lookup returns CDR1 LGHNA and CDR2 YSLEER. This CDR3 is built from 17 residues. Trimming removed 0 bases at V and 2 bases at J, with 15 bases between. In nucleotides, the CDR3 is TGCGCCAGCAGCCAAGAAGGGGGTTGGGGGAACACAGATACGCAGTATTTT. Translating it yields CASSQEGGWGNTDTQYF.

The chain has TRBV4-2 and TRBJ1-2; D gene unclear. The V end was cut by 6 bases, the J end by 4 bases, with 15 bases between. The germline V gene has CDR1 LGHNA and CDR2 YNFKEQ. The CDR3 contains 14 residues. CDR3 DNA sequence: TGTGCCAGCAGTACCACACGTGAGGGCTATGGCTACACCTTC. Protein sequence: CASSTTREGYGYTF.

This clone has just one count. The chain has TRBV10-2 and TRBJ2-2, with D tentatively TRBD2 (6 bases). CDR3 size: 14 residues. With 4 bases removed from V and 3 bases from J, the gap between germline ends came to 9 bases. Germline loops: CDR1 WSHSY, CDR2 SAAADI. The CDR3 nucleotides read TGCGCCAGCAGTGCTACGGGAGACACCGGGGAGCTGTTTTTT. Translation gives CASSATGDTGELFF.

The rearrangement uses TRBV9 and TRBJ1-2; 7 bases agree with TRBD1. This CDR3 has 15 amino acids. Germline-derived CDR1 and CDR2 are SGDLS and YYNGEE. Unmatched junction bases numbered 10, after V lost 0 bases and J lost 8 bases. CDR3 in amino acids: CASSVGEGQWGGYTF. The CDR3 DNA reads as TGTGCCAGCAGCGTAGGTGAGGGACAGTGGGGAGGCTACACCTTC.

The gene calls are TRBV5-1 and TRBJ2-5; D is possibly TRBD2 (6 bases). The CDR3 is 14 residues long. The germline CDR1 and CDR2 sequences are SGHRS and YFSETQ. The ends were cut back, 0 bases at V and 5 bases at J, with 11 bases in the middle. The CDR3 nucleotides read TGCGCCAGCAGCTTGGGCGGGGAAGAGGAGACCCAGTACTTC. This translates into CASSLGGEEETQYF.

This chain joins TRBV6-5 and TRBJ2-3; 12 nucleotides line up with TRBD1. The CDR3 runs 15 residues. Unmatched junction bases numbered 8, after V lost 10 bases and J lost 3 bases. Germline CDR1 MNHEY, CDR2 SVGAGI. CDR3 DNA: TGTGCCATTGGGACAGGGGGCAGAGGGACAGATACGCAGTATTTT. Protein sequence: CAIGTGGRGTDTQYF.

This chain uses TRBV19 with TRBJ2-1; no reliable D call. This CDR3 has 15 residues. V dropped 3 bases and J dropped 6 bases, with 15 bases sitting between them. CDR1 is LNHDA, CDR2 SQIVND, per germline (reference sequence). The CDR3 loop reads CASSIRHPHPNEQFF. CDR3 DNA: TGTGCCAGTAGTATTCGACATCCGCACCCCAATGAGCAGTTCTTC.

The genes are TRBV3-1 (or the pseudogene TRBV3-2) and TRBJ1-1; D is possibly TRBD1 (5 bases). Trimming removed 4 bases from V and 1 base from J, with 13 bases in between. This CDR3 has 15 residues. Germline V gene sequence: CDR1 LGHDT, CDR2 YNNKEL (reference sequence). The DNA of the CDR3 is TGTGCCAGCAGCCCCATAAACGGACAGAACACTGAAGCTTTCTTT. Protein sequence: CASSPINGQNTEAFF.

The rearrangement links TRBV11-2 to TRBJ1-5; 7 bases are shared with TRBD1. The V and J ends lost 0 bases and 2 bases, in that order; junction bases with no gene match: 10. This CDR3 is built from 18 residues. The germline CDR1 and CDR2 sequences are SGHAT and FQNNGV. The CDR3, as DNA: TGTGCCAGCAGCTTAGATCAGGGGCAGGGGGTTCGCAATCAGCCCCAGCATTTT. It yields the protein CASSLDQGQGVRNQPQHF. Supplemented by reference TRBV11-2 and TRBJ1-5, the full variable domain reads EAGVAQSPRYKIIEKRQSVAFWCNPISGHATLYWYQQILGQGPKLLIQFQNNGVVDDSQLPKDRFSAERLKGVDSTLKIQPAKLEDSAVYLCASSLDQGQGVRNQPQHFGDGTRLSIL.

The rearrangement joins TRBV6-5 to TRBJ2-7; D uncertain. Trimming pared 0 bases from V and 0 bases from J, leaving 6 bases between. Germline loops: CDR1 MNHEY, CDR2 SVGAGI. The CDR3 runs 14 residues. CDR3 loop: CASSYSPVSYEQYF. The CDR3 DNA follows: TGTGCCAGCAGTTACTCACCGGTCTCCTACGAGCAGTACTTC.

The chain joins TRBV7-6 to TRBJ2-7; 7 bases line up with TRBD2. Unmatched junction bases numbered 7, after V lost 3 bases and J lost 2 bases. The germline V gene encodes CDR1 SGHVS and CDR2 FNYEAQ. This CDR3 is built from 15 residues. The DNA for the CDR3 is TGTGCCAGCAGCTTGGGGACTACCAATACCTACGAGCAGTACTTC. The encoded protein is CASSLGTTNTYEQYF.

The V and J genes are TRBV2 and TRBJ2-7; possibly TRBD2 for D (5 bases). The CDR3 is made up of 15 amino acids. Deletions cut 3 bases from V and 0 bases from J, with 12 bases between. Germline V CDR1 and CDR2: SNHLY, FYNNEI. The CDR3 protein is CASSEAGGASYEQYF. The CDR3 nucleotides are TGTGCCAGCAGTGAGGCGGGCGGTGCCTCCTACGAGCAGTACTTC.

This clone occurred a few times. This rearrangement joins TRBV6-5 to TRBJ1-2; possible D gene TRBD1, 6 bases. The CDR3 loop spans 14 amino acids. Looked up from germline, CDR1 is MNHEY and CDR2 is SVGAGI. V lost 2 bases and J lost 4, with 11 bases in between. The CDR3 sequence is CASSYGTRPYGYTF. The CDR3 DNA reads as TGTGCCAGCAGTTACGGGACAAGGCCCTATGGCTACACCTTC.

The V call is TRBV9, the J call TRBJ1-1; 7 positions agree with TRBD1. This CDR3 comprises 15 residues. CDR1 is SGDLS, CDR2 YYNGEE, per germline. V lost 0 bases and J lost 6; bases outside the gene matches: 8. The DNA of the CDR3 is TGTGCCAGCAGCGTAGATGTGAGGGGGCGTCCTGAAGCTTTCTTT. Translation: CASSVDVRGRPEAFF. Full variable domain (rest looked up from reference TRBV9 and TRBJ1-1): DSGVTQTPKHLITATGQRVTLRCSPRSGDLSVYWYQQSLDQGLQFLIQYYNGEERAKGNILERFSAQQFPDLHSELNLSSLELGDSALYFCASSVDVRGRPEAFFGQGTRLTVV.

The chain is built from TRBV7-3 and TRBJ2-1; D remains ambiguous. V was trimmed by 1 base and J by 7 bases, leaving 17 bases between them. Per germline, CDR1 SGHTA and CDR2 FQGTGA. The CDR3 consists of 16 residues. For the CDR3, the DNA is TGTGCCAGCAGCTTAAATGATGGTCCCCTCGGGAATGAGCAGTTCTTC. Encoded protein: CASSLNDGPLGNEQFF. Complete variable domain (other parts from reference TRBV7-3 and TRBJ2-1): GAGVSQTPSNKVTEKGKYVELRCDPISGHTALYWYRQSLGQGPEFLIYFQGTGAADDSGLPNDRFFAVRPEGSVSTLKIQRTERGDSAVYLCASSLNDGPLGNEQFFGPGTRLTVL.

This sequence joins TRBV9 and TRBJ2-1, with D maybe TRBD1 (6 bases). Trimming pared 0 bases from V and 7 bases from J, leaving 11 bases between. The CDR3 sequence is 14 residues long. The germline gives CDR1 SGDLS, CDR2 YYNGEE. CDR3 sequence: CASSVVIGGNEQFF. CDR3 sequence (DNA): TGTGCCAGCAGCGTAGTGATAGGGGGAAATGAGCAGTTCTTC.

This sequence joins TRBV2 and TRBJ2-1; TRBD1 is a possible D gene (6 bases). CDR1 is SNHLY, CDR2 FYNNEI, per germline. This CDR3 is built from 15 residues. The V end was cut by 3 bases, the J end by 0 bases, with 9 bases between. The chain's CDR3 is CASSDRGSSYNEQFF. CDR3 nucleotides: TGTGCCAGCAGTGACAGGGGAAGCTCCTACAATGAGCAGTTCTTC.

The V call is TRBV6-5, the J call TRBJ2-4, with D perhaps TRBD2 (5 bases). The CDR3 covers 13 residues. V gave up 8 bases and J gave up 0 bases, with 8 bases separating them. Germline V gene data show CDR1 as MNHEY and CDR2 as SVGAGI. This CDR3 reads CASGEIAKNIQYF. For the CDR3, the DNA is TGTGCCAGCGGGGAGATAGCCAAAAACATTCAGTACTTC.

The gene calls are TRBV27 and TRBJ2-3, with 9 bases that match TRBD2. V lost 3 bases to trimming and J lost 2 bases; unmatched junction nucleotides: 12. CDR3 length: 18 residues. The germline V gene has CDR1 MNHEY and CDR2 SMNVEV (reference sequence). The CDR3: CASSFGYSGGVFTDTQYF. The CDR3 bases are TGTGCCAGCAGTTTCGGTTATAGCGGGGGCGTTTTCACAGATACGCAGTATTTT.

The J gene is TRBJ2-2, the V gene TRBV28; 9 bases line up with TRBD1. V trimming: 1 base; J trimming: 6 bases; junction bases outside the gene matches: 6. Germline V gene data show CDR1 as MDHEN and CDR2 as SYDVKM. This CDR3 spans 16 amino acids. CDR3 protein: CASSLLWGQGPGELFF. The CDR3 DNA follows: TGTGCCAGCAGTTTATTGTGGGGACAGGGCCCCGGGGAGCTGTTTTTT.

This sequence joins TRBV3-1 (or the pseudogene TRBV3-2) and TRBJ1-1; unclear D gene. V was shortened by 2 bases and J by 0 bases, with 7 bases between the two germline ends. Germline lookup yields CDR1 LGHDT and CDR2 YNNKEL (reference sequence). This CDR3 has 14 amino acids. This chain's CDR3 is CASSQLRMNTEAFF. In DNA, the CDR3 is TGTGCCAGCAGCCAATTGAGGATGAACACTGAAGCTTTCTTT.

On this clone: The sample has other DNA sequences that encode this CDR3 too. The CDR3 DNA follows: TGTGCCAGCAGTTCCCGCCGAACGGGGGGGGCCAACGTCCTGACTTTC. Its protein is CASSSRRTGGANVLTF. The genes are TRBV6-5 and TRBJ2-6; maybe TRBD2 (5 bases). The CDR3 is made up of 16 amino acids. V was shortened by 4 bases and J by 4 bases, with 14 bases between the two germline ends. In germline, CDR1 is MNHEY, CDR2 SVGAGI.

The genes are TRBV9 and TRBJ1-1; D not resolved. The CDR3 sequence is 13 residues long. V was shortened by 4 bases and J by 4 bases, with 11 bases between the two germline ends. The germline CDR1 and CDR2 sequences are SGDLS and YYNGEE. CDR3 nucleotides: TGTGCCAGCAGCCCTTCTGGCCCCACTGAAGCTTTCTTT. Residues: CASSPSGPTEAFF.

Comment on this clone: Other nucleotide sequences in the sample specify the same CDR3. The genes are TRBV27 and TRBJ2-5; the match to TRBD1 covers 8 bases. The CDR3 runs to 14 residues. V lost 5 bases, J lost 4 bases, and 6 bases stayed unmatched. Germline assignment: CDR1 MNHEY and CDR2 SMNVEV (reference sequence). CDR3 in DNA: TGTGCCAGCAGTCTAGGACAGGGAGGAGAGACCCAGTACTTC. Amino acids: CASSLGQGGETQYF.

A remark on this clone: Different DNA sequences within this sample yield the same CDR3. The chain has TRBV2 and TRBJ1-5; 7 nucleotides match TRBD1. The CDR3 sequence is 15 residues long. Germline CDR1 is SNHLY and CDR2 is FYNNEI. V was pared by 6 bases and J by 0 bases, with 5 bases of the junction left unmatched. The CDR3 DNA follows: TGTGCCAGCAGACCGGACAGGAATAGCAATCAGCCCCAGCATTTT. Its protein product is CASRPDRNSNQPQHF.